This T cell receptor beta chain was captured in a study of identical twins. General study points: Twin sharing of out-of-frame TCR alpha was underestimated by models in monozygotic pairs. In cord blood, abundant beta clonotypes had fewer insertions; memory showed no trend. Weaker excess twin sharing was seen among beta out-of-frame sequences.

V was clipped by 4 bases and J by 7 bases, with 14 bases between them. CDR3 length: 15 amino acids. From germline, CDR1 is SNHLY and CDR2 FYNNEI. With regard to this clonotype: Its antigen is unknown.

TCRdb independently ran MiXCR on the 5' RACE reads; one entry per CDR3 protein. The sample lists approximately 470,000 distinct CDR3 sequences; 12% to 15% were seen once. The same specimen was also included in a second study, on yellow fever vaccine responses in identical twins.

This rearrangement joins TRBV2 to TRBJ1-6, with D maybe TRBD1 (6 bases). Sequenced sample: CD4+ T cells sorted from blood. This TCR came from a woman between 18 and 29 years old in good health. The chain's CDR3 is CASSAMRTGNSPLHF. DNA for the CDR3: TGTGCCAGCAGTGCCATGCGTACAGGGAATTCACCCCTCCACTTT.